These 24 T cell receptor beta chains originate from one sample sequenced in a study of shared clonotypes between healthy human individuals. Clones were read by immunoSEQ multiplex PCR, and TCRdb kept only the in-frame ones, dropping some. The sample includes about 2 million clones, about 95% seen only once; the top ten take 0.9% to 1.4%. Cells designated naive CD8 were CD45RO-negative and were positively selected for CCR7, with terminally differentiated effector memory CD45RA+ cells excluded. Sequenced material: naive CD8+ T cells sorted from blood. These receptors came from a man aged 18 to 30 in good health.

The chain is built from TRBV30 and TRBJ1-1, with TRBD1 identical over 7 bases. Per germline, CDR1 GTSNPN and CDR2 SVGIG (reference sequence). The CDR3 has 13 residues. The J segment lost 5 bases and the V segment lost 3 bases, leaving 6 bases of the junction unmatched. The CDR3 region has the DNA TGTGCCTGGAGGGAACAGGGGTGGACTGAAGCTTTCTTT. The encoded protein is CAWREQGWTEAFF. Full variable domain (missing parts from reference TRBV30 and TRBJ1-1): SQTIHQWPATLVQPVGSPLSLECTVEGTSNPNLYWYRQAAGRGLQLLFYSVGIGQISSEVPQNLSASRPQDRQFILSSKKLLLSDSGFYLCAWREQGWTEAFFGQGTRLTVV.

The CDR3 is CASRTGLADYLGYNEQFF. CDR3 DNA: TGCGCCAGCAGAACGGGACTGGCGGACTACTTAGGCTACAATGAGCAGTTCTTC. The chain carries TRBV10-2 and TRBJ2-1, with D possibly being TRBD2 (6 bases). The germline CDR1 and CDR2 sequences are WSHSY and SAAADI. V dropped 6 bases and J dropped 3 bases, with 24 bases sitting between them. This CDR3 has 18 amino acids.

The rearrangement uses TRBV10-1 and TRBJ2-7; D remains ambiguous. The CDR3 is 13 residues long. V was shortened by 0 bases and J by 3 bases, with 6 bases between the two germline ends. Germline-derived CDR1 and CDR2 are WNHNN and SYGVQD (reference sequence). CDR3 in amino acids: CASSESPGYEQYF. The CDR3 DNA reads TGCGCCAGCAGTGAGTCACCAGGCTACGAGCAGTACTTC.

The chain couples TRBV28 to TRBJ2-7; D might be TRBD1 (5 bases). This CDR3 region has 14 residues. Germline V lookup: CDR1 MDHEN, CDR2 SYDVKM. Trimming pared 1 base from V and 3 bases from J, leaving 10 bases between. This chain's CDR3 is CASSLFPGFYEQYF. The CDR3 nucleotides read TGTGCCAGCAGTTTATTCCCAGGGTTCTACGAGCAGTACTTC.

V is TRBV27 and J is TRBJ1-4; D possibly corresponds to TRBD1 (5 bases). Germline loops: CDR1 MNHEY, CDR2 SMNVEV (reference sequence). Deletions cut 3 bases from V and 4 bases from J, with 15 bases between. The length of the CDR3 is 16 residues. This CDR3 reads CASSFGPPRVNEKLFF. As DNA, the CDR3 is TGTGCCAGCAGTTTTGGTCCTCCCAGGGTTAATGAAAAACTGTTTTTT.

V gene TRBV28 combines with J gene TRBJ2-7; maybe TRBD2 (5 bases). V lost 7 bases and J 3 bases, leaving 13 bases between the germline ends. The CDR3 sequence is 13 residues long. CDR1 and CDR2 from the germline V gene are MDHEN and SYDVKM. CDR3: CASKEAVYYEQYF. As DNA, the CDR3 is TGTGCCAGCAAGGAGGCGGTATACTACGAGCAGTACTTC.

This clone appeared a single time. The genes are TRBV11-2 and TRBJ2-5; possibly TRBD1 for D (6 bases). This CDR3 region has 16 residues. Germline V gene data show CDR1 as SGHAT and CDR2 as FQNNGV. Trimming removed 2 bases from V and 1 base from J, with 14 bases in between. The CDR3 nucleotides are TGTGCCAGCAGCTTATCCGCCAGGGGCTTCCAAGAGACCCAGTACTTC. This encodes CASSLSARGFQETQYF.

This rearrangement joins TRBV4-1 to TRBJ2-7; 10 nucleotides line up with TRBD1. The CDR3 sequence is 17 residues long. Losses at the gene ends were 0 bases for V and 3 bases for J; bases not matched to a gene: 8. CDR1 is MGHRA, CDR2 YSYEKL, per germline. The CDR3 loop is CASSQDSETGGYYEQYF. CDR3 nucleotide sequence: TGCGCCAGCAGCCAAGATTCCGAGACAGGGGGCTACTACGAGCAGTACTTC.

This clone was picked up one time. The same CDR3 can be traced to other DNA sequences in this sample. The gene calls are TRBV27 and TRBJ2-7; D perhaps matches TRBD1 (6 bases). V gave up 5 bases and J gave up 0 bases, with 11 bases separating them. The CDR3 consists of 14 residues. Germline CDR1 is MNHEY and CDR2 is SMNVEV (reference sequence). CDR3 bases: TGTGCCAGCAGTCCCGGGACACTCTCCTACGAGCAGTACTTC. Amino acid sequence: CASSPGTLSYEQYF.

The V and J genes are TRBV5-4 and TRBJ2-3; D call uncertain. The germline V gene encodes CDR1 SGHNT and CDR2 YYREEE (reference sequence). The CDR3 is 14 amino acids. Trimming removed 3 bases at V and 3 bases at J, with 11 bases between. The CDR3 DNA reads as TGTGCCAGCAGCTCGGTCTTTGCAACAGATACGCAGTATTTT. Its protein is CASSSVFATDTQYF.

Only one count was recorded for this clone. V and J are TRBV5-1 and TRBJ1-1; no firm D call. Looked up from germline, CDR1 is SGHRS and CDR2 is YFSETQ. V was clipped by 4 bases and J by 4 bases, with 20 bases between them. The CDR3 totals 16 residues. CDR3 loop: CASSVGWIGSFTEAFF. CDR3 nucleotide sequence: TGCGCCAGCAGCGTGGGGTGGATAGGGAGTTTCACTGAAGCTTTCTTT.

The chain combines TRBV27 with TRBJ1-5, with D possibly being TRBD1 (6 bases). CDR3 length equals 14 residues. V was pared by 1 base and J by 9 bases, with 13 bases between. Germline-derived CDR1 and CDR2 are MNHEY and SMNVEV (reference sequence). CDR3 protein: CASSLWGGDRPQHF. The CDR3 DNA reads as TGTGCCAGCAGTTTATGGGGGGGCGATCGGCCCCAGCATTTT.

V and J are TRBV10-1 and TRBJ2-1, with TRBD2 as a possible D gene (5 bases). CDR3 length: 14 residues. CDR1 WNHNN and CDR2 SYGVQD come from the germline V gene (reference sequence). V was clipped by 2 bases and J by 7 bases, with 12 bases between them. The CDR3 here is CASSEVGGGNEQFF. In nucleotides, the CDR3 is TGCGCCAGCAGTGAGGTAGGAGGTGGGAATGAGCAGTTCTTC.

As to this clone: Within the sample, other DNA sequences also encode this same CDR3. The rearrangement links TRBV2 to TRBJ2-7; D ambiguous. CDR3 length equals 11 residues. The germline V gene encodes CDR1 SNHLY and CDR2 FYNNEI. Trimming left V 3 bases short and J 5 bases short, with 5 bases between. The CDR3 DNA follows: TGTGCCAGCAGTGAGGTGAACGAGCAGTACTTC. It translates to CASSEVNEQYF.

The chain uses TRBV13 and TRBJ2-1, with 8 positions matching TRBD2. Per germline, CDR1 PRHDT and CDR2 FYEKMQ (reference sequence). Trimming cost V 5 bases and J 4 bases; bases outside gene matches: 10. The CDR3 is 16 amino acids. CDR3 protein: CASSTQLAEVYNEQFF. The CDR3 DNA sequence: TGTGCCAGCAGCACCCAACTAGCGGAAGTTTACAATGAGCAGTTCTTC.

The CDR3 loop reads CASSQDREAEAFF. In DNA form, the CDR3 reads TGCGCCAGCAGCCAAGATCGGGAGGCTGAAGCTTTCTTT. The chain is built from TRBV4-3 and TRBJ1-1; no definite D call. Deletions cut 0 bases from V and 6 bases from J, with 8 bases between. Germline-derived CDR1 and CDR2 are LGHNA and YSLEER. The CDR3 is 13 amino acids.

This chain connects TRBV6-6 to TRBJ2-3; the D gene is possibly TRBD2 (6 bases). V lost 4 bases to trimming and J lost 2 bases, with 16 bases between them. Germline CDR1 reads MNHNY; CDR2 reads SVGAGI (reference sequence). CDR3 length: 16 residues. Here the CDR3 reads CASSFILAEDTDTQYF. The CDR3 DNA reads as TGTGCCAGCAGTTTTATTTTAGCGGAGGACACAGATACGCAGTATTTT.

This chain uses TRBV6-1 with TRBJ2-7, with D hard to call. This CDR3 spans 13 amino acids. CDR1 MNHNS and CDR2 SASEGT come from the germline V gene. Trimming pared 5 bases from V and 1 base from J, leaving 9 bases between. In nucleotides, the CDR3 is TGTGCCAGCAGTCCTCAGTCGTCCTACGAGCAGTACTTC. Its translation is CASSPQSSYEQYF.

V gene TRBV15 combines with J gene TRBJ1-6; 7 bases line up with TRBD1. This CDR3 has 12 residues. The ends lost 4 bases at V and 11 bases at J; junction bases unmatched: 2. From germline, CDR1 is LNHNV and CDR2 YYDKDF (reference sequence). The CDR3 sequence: CATSIDRAPLHF. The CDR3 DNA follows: TGTGCCACCAGCATCGACAGGGCACCCCTCCACTTT. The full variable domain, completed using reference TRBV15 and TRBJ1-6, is DAMVIQNPRYQVTQFGKPVTLSCSQTLNHNVMYWYQQKSSQAPKLLFHYYDKDFNNEADTPDNFQSRRPNTSFCFLDIRSPGLGDTAMYLCATSIDRAPLHFGNGTRLTVT.

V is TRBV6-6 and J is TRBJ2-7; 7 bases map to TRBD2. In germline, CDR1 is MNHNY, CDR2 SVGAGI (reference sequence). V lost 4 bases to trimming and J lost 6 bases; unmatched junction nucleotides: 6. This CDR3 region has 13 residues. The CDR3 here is CASSWAGEGEQYF. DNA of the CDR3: TGTGCCAGCAGTTGGGCGGGGGAGGGCGAGCAGTACTTC.

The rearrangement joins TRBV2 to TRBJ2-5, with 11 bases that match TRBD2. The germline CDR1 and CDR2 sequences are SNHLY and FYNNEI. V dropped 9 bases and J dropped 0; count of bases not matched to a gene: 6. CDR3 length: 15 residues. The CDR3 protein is CASCPSGGYQETQYF. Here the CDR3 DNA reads TGTGCCAGTTGCCCTAGCGGGGGGTACCAAGAGACCCAGTACTTC.

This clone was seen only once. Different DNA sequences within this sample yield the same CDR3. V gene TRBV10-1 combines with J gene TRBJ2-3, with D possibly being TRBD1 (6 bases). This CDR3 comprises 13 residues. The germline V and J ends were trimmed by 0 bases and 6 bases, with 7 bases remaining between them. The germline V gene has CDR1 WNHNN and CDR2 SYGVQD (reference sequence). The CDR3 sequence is CASSESTGDTQYF. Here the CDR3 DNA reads TGCGCCAGCAGTGAGTCGACAGGCGATACGCAGTATTTT.

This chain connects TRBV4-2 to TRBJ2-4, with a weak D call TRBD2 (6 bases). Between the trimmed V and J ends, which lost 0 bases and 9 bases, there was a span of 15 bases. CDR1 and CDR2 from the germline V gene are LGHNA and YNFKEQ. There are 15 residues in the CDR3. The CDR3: CASSQDLRDGGIQYF. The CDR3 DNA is TGTGCCAGCAGCCAAGATTTGCGGGATGGGGGCATTCAGTACTTC.

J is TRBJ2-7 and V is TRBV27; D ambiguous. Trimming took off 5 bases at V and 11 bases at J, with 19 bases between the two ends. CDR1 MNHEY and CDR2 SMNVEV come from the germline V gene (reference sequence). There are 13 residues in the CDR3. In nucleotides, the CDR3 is TGTGCCAGCAGTATGACCCCCGGCGGATGGGAGTACTTC. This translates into CASSMTPGGWEYF.